These T cell receptor beta chains were read from a single sample in a study of blood T cell repertoires in COVID-19. Some clones are missing from TCRdb's copy, which holds only in-frame ones; the method was immunoSEQ multiplex PCR. The data show more than 100,000 clones, with 85% to 90% seen just once and about 2% held by the top ten. Sequencing was performed on peripheral blood. These receptors were taken from a man aged 65 to 79 with active COVID-19. CDR3s include the opening cysteine and the closing phenylalanine or tryptophan. Each record gives: V gene, clone size, J gene, D gene, CDR3 DNA, CDR3 protein. A D gene is named only where the DNA matches it firmly. Part of the rows lack a size; the others show once, few, many or a class for expanded clones.

>TRBV5-1|once|TRBJ2-3|TRBD2
TGCGCCAGCAGCTCTGGACTAGCAGTAGATACGCAGTATTTT
CASSSGLAVDTQYF
>TRBV6-6|-|TRBJ2-3|TRBD2
TGTGCCAGCTCATCCCGAAGGACGGGGGGACCAGATACGCAGTATTTT
CASSSRRTGGPDTQYF
>TRBV23-1|-|TRBJ2-4|-
TGCGCCAGCATTCCGTCCCTCGAAGGGAGGGGGTTGGCCAAAAACATTCAGTACTTC
CASIPSLEGRGLAKNIQYF
>TRBV28|once|TRBJ1-1|-
TGTGCCAGCAGTCAGCCTACAGGGACCACTGAAGCTTTCTTT
CASSQPTGTTEAFF
>TRBV27|many|TRBJ1-2|TRBD1
TGTGCCAGCAGTTCGACAGGGCTTGGTGGCTACACCTTC
CASSSTGLGGYTF
>TRBV3-1/TRBV3-2|-|TRBJ2-7|-
TGTGCCAGCAGCCAAGGCGACGAGCAGTACTTC
CASSQGDEQYF
>TRBV27|-|TRBJ2-1|TRBD2
TGTGCCAGCAGTTATAGCGGGAGTCCCTACAATGAGCAGTTCTTC
CASSYSGSPYNEQFF
>TRBV28|-|TRBJ2-6|-
TGTGCCAGCAGGAGGGGGGGAGGACAGTCTGGGGCCAACGTCCTGACTTTC
CASRRGGGQSGANVLTF
>TRBV21-1|-|TRBJ2-7|-
TGTGCCAGCAGCAGACTAGTCGAGCAGTACTTC
CASSRLVEQYF
>TRBV6-6|-|TRBJ2-2|-
TGTGCCAGCAGTTACGTCAGGCACACCGGGGAGCTGTTTTTT
CASSYVRHTGELFF
>TRBV28|-|TRBJ2-2|-
TGTGCCAGCAGTCTGGGAGGGAACACCGGGGAGCTGTTTTTT
CASSLGGNTGELFF
>TRBV5-1|-|TRBJ2-2|TRBD1
TGCGCCAGCAGCTTACAGGGGGACACCGGGGAGCTGTTTTTT
CASSLQGDTGELFF
>TRBV5-1|-|TRBJ1-1|TRBD1
TGCGCCAGCAGCTTAGATGGACAGGGGGGCACTGAAGCTTTCTTT
CASSLDGQGGTEAFF
>TRBV4-2|once|TRBJ2-1|TRBD2
TGTGCCAGCAGCCGCGGGACTAGCCTTCCGCTCGGTGAGCAGTTCTTC
CASSRGTSLPLGEQFF
>TRBV5-4|once|TRBJ1-2|TRBD1
TGTGCCAGCAGCGCGGCCGGAAGACAGGGAATGGGAAGATATGGCTACACCTTC
CASSAAGRQGMGRYGYTF
>TRBV28|-|TRBJ1-2|TRBD1
TGTGCCAGCACCCCCCGCGACAGGGTTACCTATGGCTACACCTTC
CASTPRDRVTYGYTF
>TRBV7-3|-|TRBJ1-3|-
TGTGCCAGCAGCCCCTCGGGGGGATCCGCTGGAAACACCATATATTTT
CASSPSGGSAGNTIYF
>TRBV6-1|-|TRBJ1-5|-
TGTGCCAGCAGTGAGTCGGGTAATCAGCCCCAGCATTTT
CASSESGNQPQHF
>TRBV24-1|once|TRBJ1-1|-
TGTGCCACCAGTGGAGGAAAGAACACTGAAGCTTTCTTT
CATSGGKNTEAFF
>TRBV5-1|-|TRBJ2-3|TRBD2
TGCGCCAGCAGCTTGGGGGCAACTAGCGGGAGAGCAGATACGCAGTATTTT
CASSLGATSGRADTQYF
>TRBV27|-|TRBJ2-7|TRBD2
TGTGCCAGCACGGGAGGGCTCCACGAGCAGTACTTC
CASTGGLHEQYF
>TRBV30|-|TRBJ1-1|-
TGTGCCTGGAGGACTACGAACACTGAAGCTTTCTTT
CAWRTTNTEAFF
>TRBV4-1|-|TRBJ1-1|-
TGCGCCAGCAGCCAAGAGGACAGCCTGAACACTGAAGCTTTCTTT
CASSQEDSLNTEAFF
>TRBV2|-|TRBJ2-1|TRBD2
TGTGCCAGCAGTGGGCGGGAGAGGAGTGAGCAGTTCTTC
CASSGRERSEQFF
>TRBV6-5|-|TRBJ2-1|-
TGTGCCAGCAGCGACCGGGACTCCTACAATGAGCAGTTCTTC
CASSDRDSYNEQFF
>TRBV19|-|TRBJ2-1|TRBD1
TGTGCCAGTAGTCCCACGACAGGGGGCTCCTACAATGAGCAGTTCTTC
CASSPTTGGSYNEQFF
>TRBV6-2/TRBV6-3|-|TRBJ2-2|-
TGTGCCAGCAGTTCTTTAGGACAGATTCCGAACACCGGGGAGCTGTTTTTT
CASSSLGQIPNTGELFF
>TRBV7-3|-|TRBJ2-1|TRBD2
TGTGCCAGCAGCTTGGGACTAGCGGGAGGGAATGAGCAGTTCTTC
CASSLGLAGGNEQFF
>TRBV19|-|TRBJ1-2|TRBD1
TGTGCCAGTAACAGGGGGCTGGACTATGGCTACACCTTC
CASNRGLDYGYTF
>TRBV5-1|once|TRBJ2-1|-
TGCGCCAGCAGCTTGATATTAGGCGGGTCAGGTGGGGAGCAGTTCTTC
CASSLILGGSGGEQFF
>TRBV27|once|TRBJ2-7|TRBD1
TGTGCCAGCAGTTTACCTTCTCTCCCAAGTGACAGGGTATACGAGCAGTACTTC
CASSLPSLPSDRVYEQYF
>TRBV3-1/TRBV3-2|-|TRBJ2-2|TRBD2
TGTGCCAGCAGCCAAGATACGGCCCTAGCGGGAGGGAACACCGGGGAGCTGTTTTTT
CASSQDTALAGGNTGELFF
>TRBV7-2|-|TRBJ2-1|TRBD1
TGTGCCAGCAGCCGGGACAGCGTAAGGAATGAGCAGTTCTTC
CASSRDSVRNEQFF
>TRBV9|-|TRBJ2-3|TRBD1
TGTGCCAGCAGCCACACAGGGGTCTATACGCAGTATTTT
CASSHTGVYTQYF
>TRBV27|-|TRBJ2-7|-
TGTGCCAGCAGTTTACAGGCAGCAACGTCCTACGAGCAGTACTTC
CASSLQAATSYEQYF
>TRBV12-3/TRBV12-4|few|TRBJ2-7|-
TGTGCCAGCAGTTTATTCGGCCCGGGAGAGCAGTACTTC
CASSLFGPGEQYF
>TRBV19|once|TRBJ1-1|TRBD1
TGTGCCAGTAGTAGAGGGGGCGCGGTCGACACTGAAGCTTTCTTT
CASSRGGAVDTEAFF